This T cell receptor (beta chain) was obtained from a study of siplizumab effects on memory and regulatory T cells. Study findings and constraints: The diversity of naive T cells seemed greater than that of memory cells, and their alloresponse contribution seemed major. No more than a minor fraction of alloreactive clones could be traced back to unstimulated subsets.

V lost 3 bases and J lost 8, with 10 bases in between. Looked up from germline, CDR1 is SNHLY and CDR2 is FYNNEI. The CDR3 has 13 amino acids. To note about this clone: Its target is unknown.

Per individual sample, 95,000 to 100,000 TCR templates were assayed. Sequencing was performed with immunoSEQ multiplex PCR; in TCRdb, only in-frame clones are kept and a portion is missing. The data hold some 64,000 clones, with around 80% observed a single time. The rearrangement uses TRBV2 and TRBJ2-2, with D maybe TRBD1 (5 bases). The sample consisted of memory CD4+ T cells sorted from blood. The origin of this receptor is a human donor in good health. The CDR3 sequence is CASSDRVNGELFF. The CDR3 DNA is TGTGCCAGCAGTGACAGGGTGAATGGGGAGCTGTTTTTT. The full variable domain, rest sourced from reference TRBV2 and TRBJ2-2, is EPEVTQTPSHQVTQMGQEVILRCVPISNHLYFYWYRQILGQKVEFLVSFYNNEISEKSEIFDDQFSVERPDGSNFTLKIRSTKLEDSAMYFCASSDRVNGELFFGEGSRLTVL.